This TCR beta chain was captured in a study of blood T cells in healthy people across ages. The study, taken as a whole, reports: Investigators treated diversity estimates from one million T cells as underestimates.

This clonotype showed up many times. Its antigen is unknown. Through a sample-barcoded 5' primer and a J-beta primer mix, a second PCR was run for about 6 to 11 cycles. MiXCR was run by TCRdb on the 5' RACE reads, yielding one entry per CDR3 protein. The table shows some 790,000 distinct CDR3 sequences, with about 30% occurring only once. Per sample, at least 6 micrograms of total RNA were extracted. Trimming took off 6 bases at V and 6 bases at J, with 12 bases between the two ends. The length of the CDR3 is 13 residues. Germline loops: CDR1 MNHEY, CDR2 SVGEGT. Sample: blood. The clonotype originates from a woman older than 75 in good health. The chain uses TRBV6-2 or TRBV6-3 and TRBJ2-1; D is unclear. The CDR3 nucleotides read TGTGCCAGCAGACGGGCGTGGGGCAATGAGCAGTTCTTC. Translation: CASRRAWGNEQFF.